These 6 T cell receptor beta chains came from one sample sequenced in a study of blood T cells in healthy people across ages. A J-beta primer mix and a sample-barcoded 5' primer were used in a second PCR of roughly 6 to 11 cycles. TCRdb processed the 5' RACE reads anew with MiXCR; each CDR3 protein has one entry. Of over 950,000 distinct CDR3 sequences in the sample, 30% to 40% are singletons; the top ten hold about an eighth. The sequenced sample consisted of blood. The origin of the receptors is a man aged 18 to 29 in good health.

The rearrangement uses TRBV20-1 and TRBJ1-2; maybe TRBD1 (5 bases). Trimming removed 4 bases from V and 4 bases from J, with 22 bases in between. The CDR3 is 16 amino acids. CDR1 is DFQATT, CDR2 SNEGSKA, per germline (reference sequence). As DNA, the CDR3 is TGCAGTGCTACCGGGACCTTCGGGGCATGGGGCTATGGCTACACCTTC. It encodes CSATGTFGAWGYGYTF.

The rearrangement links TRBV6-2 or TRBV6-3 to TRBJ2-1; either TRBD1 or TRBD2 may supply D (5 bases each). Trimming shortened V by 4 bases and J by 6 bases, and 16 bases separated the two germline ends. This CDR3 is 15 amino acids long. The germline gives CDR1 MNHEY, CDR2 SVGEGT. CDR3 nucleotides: TGTGCCAGCAGTTCAACGGGACCGAGGATCAATGAGCAGTTCTTC. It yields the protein CASSSTGPRINEQFF.

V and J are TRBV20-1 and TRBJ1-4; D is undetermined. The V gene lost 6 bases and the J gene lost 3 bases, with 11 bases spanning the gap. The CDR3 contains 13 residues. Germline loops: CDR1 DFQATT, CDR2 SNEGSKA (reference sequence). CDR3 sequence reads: CSAIREPNEKLFF. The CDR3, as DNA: TGCAGTGCCATCCGGGAGCCTAATGAAAAACTGTTTTTT.

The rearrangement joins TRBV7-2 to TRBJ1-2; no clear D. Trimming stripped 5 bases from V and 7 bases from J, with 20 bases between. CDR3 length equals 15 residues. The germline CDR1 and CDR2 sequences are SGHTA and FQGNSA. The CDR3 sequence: CASSPRSRVAGGYTF. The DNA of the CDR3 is TGTGCCAGCAGCCCCCGAAGTCGGGTCGCGGGTGGCTACACCTTC.

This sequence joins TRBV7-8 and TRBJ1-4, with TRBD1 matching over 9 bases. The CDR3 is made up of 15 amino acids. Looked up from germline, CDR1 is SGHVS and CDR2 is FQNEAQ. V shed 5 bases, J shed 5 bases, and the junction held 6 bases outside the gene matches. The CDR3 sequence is CASSRRDRANEKLFF. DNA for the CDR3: TGTGCCAGCAGCCGCCGGGACAGGGCAAATGAAAAACTGTTTTTT.

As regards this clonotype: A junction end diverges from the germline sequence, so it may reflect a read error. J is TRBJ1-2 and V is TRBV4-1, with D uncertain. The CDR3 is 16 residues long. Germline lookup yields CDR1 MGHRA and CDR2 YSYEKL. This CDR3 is CASSQDLFTSIYSYTF. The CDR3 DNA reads TGCGCCAGCAGCCAAGATCTTTTCACCTCGATCTATAGCTACACCTTC.